The table lists the clone carrying this TCR beta chain with many counts. Its specificity is unknown. This specimen belongs to a study of T cells after posttransplantation cyclophosphamide. The CDR3 loop spans 14 amino acids. Trimming took 3 bases from V and 10 from J; bases not matched to a gene: 5. The germline V gene encodes CDR1 KGHSH and CDR2 LQKENI. Study findings and constraints: TRB overlap between skin or GI tissue T cells and blood was limited. Donor-recipient repertoire similarity was low at 1-2 months, rising over year one. After PTCy, TRB diversity resembled that of CNI/methotrexate controls.

This table comes from immunoSEQ multiplex PCR, and its TCRdb copy is limited to in-frame clones, with some not included. The sample holds some 46,000 clones, and no clone turns up only once. J is TRBJ1-6 and V is TRBV18; 8 nucleotides align to TRBD1. Sequencing was done on a sample of PBMCs. This TCR was sampled from a man aged 35-49 years in good health, CMV-negative, and a related stem cell transplant donor. The CDR3 nucleotides read TGTGCCAGCTCACCGGACAGGGTTGGATCACCCCTCCACTTT. Translating gives CASSPDRVGSPLHF.